The rows below give T cell receptor beta chains drawn from one sample of a study of blood T cell repertoires in COVID-19. The protocol was immunoSEQ multiplex PCR, while the TCRdb copy is restricted to in-frame clones and leaves out a portion. Here the sample spans about 100,000 clones, roughly 70% being singletons. Material: peripheral blood. All receptors come from a woman aged 40 to 55 with acute or convalescent COVID-19. CDR3s include the opening cysteine and the closing phenylalanine or tryptophan. D genes are given only for firm matches. Clone size is stated in some rows and not others, as once, few, many or a class when expanded.

D,V,J,size,CDR3,DNA
TRBD1,TRBV20-1,TRBJ1-2,-,CSASRGTVYGYTF,TGCAGTGCTAGTAGGGGGACAGTCTATGGCTACACCTTC
TRBD1,TRBV29-1,TRBJ1-1,-,CSVSGTGGRAFF,TGCAGCGTTTCCGGGACAGGGGGCCGGGCTTTCTTT
-,TRBV28,TRBJ1-2,-,CASSSGARMRGYTF,TGTGCCAGCAGTTCAGGGGCTAGGATGCGGGGCTACACCTTC
-,TRBV7-9,TRBJ1-3,few,CASRPGSGNTIYF,TGTGCCAGCAGACCAGGGTCTGGAAACACCATATATTTT
TRBD1,TRBV30,TRBJ1-1,-,CAWDNRGLGSTEAFF,TGTGCCTGGGATAACAGGGGGTTGGGGAGCACTGAAGCTTTCTTT
-,TRBV9,TRBJ2-3,-,CASSVDVDSSDTQYF,TGTGCCAGCAGCGTAGATGTCGACAGCTCGGATACGCAGTATTTT
-,TRBV30,TRBJ2-3,-,CAWSGAASTDTQYF,TGTGCCTGGAGTGGGGCCGCTAGCACAGATACGCAGTATTTT
TRBD1,TRBV11-1,TRBJ2-7,-,CASRSGGDRAYEQYF,TGTGCCAGCAGATCAGGGGGCGACAGGGCCTACGAGCAGTACTTC
-,TRBV16,TRBJ2-5,few,CASSPLASFQETQYF,TGTGCCAGCAGCCCCCTGGCTAGCTTTCAAGAGACCCAGTACTTC
-,TRBV7-3,TRBJ1-1,many,CASSLTGGDTEAFF,TGTGCCAGCAGCTTAACTGGGGGGGACACTGAAGCTTTCTTT
TRBD1,TRBV18,TRBJ2-3,-,CASSRGHGDTQYF,TGTGCCAGCTCCAGGGGGCATGGAGATACGCAGTATTTT
-,TRBV9,TRBJ1-4,-,CASTPGGSEAEKLFF,TGTGCCAGCACCCCTGGGGGGTCGGAGGCCGAAAAACTGTTTTTT
-,TRBV7-9,TRBJ2-2,-,CASSLAESGELFF,TGTGCCAGCAGCTTAGCGGAGAGCGGGGAGCTGTTTTTT
TRBD1,TRBV25-1,TRBJ1-4,-,CASSDTQGATNEKLFF,TGTGCCAGCAGTGATACCCAGGGGGCAACTAATGAAAAACTGTTTTTT
-,TRBV28,TRBJ2-7,few,CASSSTVGEQYF,TGTGCCAGCAGTTCGACAGTAGGCGAGCAGTACTTC